The clone carrying this T cell receptor beta chain has more than one count but fewer than ten. Its antigen is unidentified. The data were taken from a study of T cells in Graves' hyperthyroidism and ophthalmopathy. Amplified TCR beta CDR3 regions derived from RNA transcripts. The study used the HTBI primer set for a first-round RT-PCR of the TCR CDR3. MiXCR, applied by TCRdb to the multiplex PCR reads, yields one record per CDR3 protein. Here the sample spans 500,000 or so distinct CDR3 sequences, 17% being singletons. V lost 3 bases to trimming and J lost 2 bases, with 17 bases between them. Germline V CDR1 and CDR2: LNHDA, SQIVND (reference sequence). The CDR3 is made up of 17 amino acids. General study findings and limits: Median prediction lead before ophthalmopathy onset was around 6.9 months with the model.

This clonotype was sampled from a young woman with Graves' ophthalmopathy. The chain combines TRBV19 with TRBJ1-5; D remains unclear. Sequences were obtained from blood. The CDR3 region is CASSIQSGIRGNQPQHF. CDR3 nucleotides: TGTGCCAGTAGTATTCAATCGGGGATTCGAGGCAATCAGCCCCAGCATTTT.